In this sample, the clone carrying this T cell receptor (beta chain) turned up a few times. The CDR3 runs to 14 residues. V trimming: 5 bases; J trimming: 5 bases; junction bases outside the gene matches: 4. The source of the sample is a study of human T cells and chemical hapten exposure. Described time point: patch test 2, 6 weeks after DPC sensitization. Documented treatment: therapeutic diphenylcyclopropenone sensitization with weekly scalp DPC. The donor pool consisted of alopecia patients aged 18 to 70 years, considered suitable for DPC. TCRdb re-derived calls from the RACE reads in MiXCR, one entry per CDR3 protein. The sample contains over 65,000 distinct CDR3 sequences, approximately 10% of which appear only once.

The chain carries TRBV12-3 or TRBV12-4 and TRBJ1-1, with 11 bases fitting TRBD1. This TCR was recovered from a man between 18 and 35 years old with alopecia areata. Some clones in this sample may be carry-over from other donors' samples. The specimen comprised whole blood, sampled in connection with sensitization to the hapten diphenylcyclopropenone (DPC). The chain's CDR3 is CASSGTGGKTEAFF. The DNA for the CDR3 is TGTGCCAGCAGTGGGACAGGGGGAAAGACTGAAGCTTTCTTT.